Below, 12 T cell receptor beta chains from the same sample are listed, as sequenced in a study of cytomegalovirus exposure and HLA in healthy donors. Amplification used 60 Vbeta primers and 13 Jbeta primers. Libraries were prepared by immunoSEQ multiplex PCR; TCRdb keeps only in-frame clonotypes and omits some of them. The repertoire holds about 100,000 clones, with approximately 68% as singletons. The specimen was PBMCs. Receptors originate from a woman aged 18-30 years in good health and CMV-seropositive.

The chain employs TRBV7-8 and TRBJ2-3, with 10 bases matching TRBD2. Germline CDR1 and CDR2: SGHVS and FQNEAQ. V was clipped by 5 bases and J by 0 bases; unmatched bases: 11. This CDR3 contains 18 residues. This chain's CDR3 is CASSQVVAGGTSTDTQYF. In DNA, the CDR3 is TGTGCCAGCAGCCAGGTGGTAGCGGGAGGTACTAGCACAGATACGCAGTATTTT.

This clone has more than one count but fewer than ten. The gene calls are TRBV6-1 and TRBJ1-1; D may be TRBD1 (5 bases). Trimming took 1 base from V and 2 from J, leaving 14 bases between them. Per the germline V gene, CDR1 is MNHNS and CDR2 is SASEGT. The CDR3 has 16 amino acids. The CDR3 loop is CASSEEAGRGNTEAFF. The DNA for the CDR3 is TGTGCCAGCAGTGAAGAAGCGGGGCGCGGAAACACTGAAGCTTTCTTT.

This chain links TRBV25-1 with TRBJ1-1; 7 positions match TRBD1. The CDR3 is made up of 17 amino acids. Germline trimming cut 4 bases from V and 0 bases from J; bases unmatched to any gene: 11. CDR1 is MGHDK and CDR2 is SYGVNS in the germline V gene. In DNA form, the CDR3 reads TGTGCCAGCAGTGCCGGGACAGTCTATTACATGAACACTGAAGCTTTCTTT. Its protein is CASSAGTVYYMNTEAFF. The full variable domain, rest sourced from reference TRBV25-1 and TRBJ1-1, is EADIYQTPRYLVIGTGKKITLECSQTMGHDKMYWYQQDPGMELHLIHYSYGVNSTEKGDLSSESTVSRIRTEHFPLTLESARPSHTSQYLCASSAGTVYYMNTEAFFGQGTRLTVV.

A few counts support this clone. This chain uses TRBV7-9 with TRBJ1-2; D is unclear. CDR1 and CDR2 (germline): SEHNR, FQNEAQ (reference sequence). V shed 5 bases and J shed 1 base, with 17 bases lying between them. CDR3 size: 16 residues. The CDR3 protein is CASSPSRFSLNYGYTF. The CDR3 coding sequence is TGTGCCAGCAGCCCCTCGAGGTTCTCACTTAACTATGGCTACACCTTC.

V usage is TRBV5-6 and J usage is TRBJ1-1; the D is unclear. Trimming removed 4 bases from V and 0 bases from J, with 13 bases in between. The CDR3 extends over 15 amino acids. From germline, CDR1 is SGHDT and CDR2 YYEEEE. The CDR3 coding sequence is TGTGCCAGCAGCCGAACATTTGATATGAACACTGAAGCTTTCTTT. Protein: CASSRTFDMNTEAFF.

The CDR3, as DNA: TGCAGCGTTGAAGGAGCTGGGACAGGGGCCTACGAGCAGTACTTC. Translating it yields CSVEGAGTGAYEQYF. The gene calls are TRBV29-1 and TRBJ2-7; 10 bases line up with TRBD1. J gave up 2 bases and V 1 base, and 5 bases lay outside the gene matches. Germline CDR1 and CDR2: SQVTM and ANQGSEA. The CDR3 consists of 15 residues.

The rearrangement uses TRBV7-8 and TRBJ2-2, with D perhaps TRBD1 (6 bases). The germline gives CDR1 SGHVS, CDR2 FQNEAQ. CDR3 length equals 14 residues. V lost 7 bases and J lost 2, with 11 bases in between. The CDR3 loop is CASTKDRNTGELFF. The CDR3 bases are TGTGCCAGCACAAAGGACAGAAACACCGGGGAGCTGTTTTTT.

This clone has just a few counts. The chain carries TRBV28 and TRBJ2-7; 10 bases are shared with TRBD1. V lost 7 bases, J lost 0 bases, and 6 bases stayed unmatched. Germline CDR1 MDHEN, CDR2 SYDVKM. This CDR3 contains 15 residues. The CDR3 loop is CASIMGDRGSYEQYF. As DNA, the CDR3 is TGTGCCAGCATCATGGGGGACAGGGGCTCCTACGAGCAGTACTTC.

This chain links TRBV6-6 with TRBJ1-2; no definite D call. The CDR3 contains 11 residues. Germline V CDR1 and CDR2: MNHNY, SVGAGI (reference sequence). The V and J ends lost 7 bases and 7 bases respectively, with 10 bases between them. The CDR3 loop reads CASTGLAGYTF. For the CDR3, the DNA is TGTGCCAGCACCGGATTAGCTGGCTACACCTTC.

The V and J genes are TRBV7-9 and TRBJ1-1; maybe TRBD1 (6 bases). The germline CDR1 and CDR2 sequences are SEHNR and FQNEAQ (reference sequence). CDR3 length equals 15 residues. Trimming took off 1 base at V and 5 bases at J, with 14 bases between the two ends. CDR3 DNA: TGTGCCAGCAGCTTAGACCAAACAGGGTCGACTGAAGCTTTCTTT. Translating gives CASSLDQTGSTEAFF.

This clone occurred a few times. The J gene is TRBJ2-1, the V gene TRBV7-2, with D perhaps matching TRBD2 (5 bases). V was pared by 5 bases and J by 10 bases, with 15 bases between. Germline V gene data show CDR1 as SGHTA and CDR2 as FQGNSA. The CDR3 is 13 amino acids. The CDR3 DNA reads as TGTGCCAGCAGCCCCAACGGGATCGGGGAGCAGTTCTTC. Protein product: CASSPNGIGEQFF.

This rearrangement joins TRBV6-4 to TRBJ2-6; no firm D call. Trimming pared 3 bases from V and 2 bases from J, leaving 8 bases between. This CDR3 contains 15 residues. Germline CDR1 is MRHNA and CDR2 is SNTAGT. The CDR3 loop reads CASSDFKTGANVLTF. The CDR3, as DNA: TGTGCCAGCAGTGATTTCAAAACTGGGGCCAACGTCCTGACTTTC.